This is a list of T cell receptor beta chains from one sample in a study of T cells in Graves' hyperthyroidism and ophthalmopathy. TCRdb recomputed calls from the multiplex PCR reads with MiXCR, one row per CDR3 protein. The sample yields 450,000 to 550,000 distinct CDR3 sequences, roughly 25% seen once. Material: blood. These receptors were obtained from a young woman with Graves' ophthalmopathy. Both conserved end residues are part of each CDR3. A D gene is named only where the DNA matches it firmly. Part of the rows lack a size; the others show once, few, many or a class for expanded clones.

d_call	v_call	j_call	clone_size	cdr3_nt	cdr3_aa
TRBD1	TRBV27	TRBJ1-4	-	TGTGCCAGCAGTCCCGGGACAGGGCTTGAAAAACTGTTTTTT	CASSPGTGLEKLFF
-	TRBV20-1	TRBJ1-2	many	TGCAGTGCTAGAGATGAAGGGGCCTTCGATGGCTACACCTTC	CSARDEGAFDGYTF
TRBD1	TRBV12-3/TRBV12-4	TRBJ1-1	-	TGTGCCAGCATCCAGACAGGGGGGACTGAAGCTTTCTTT	CASIQTGGTEAFF
-	TRBV12-3/TRBV12-4	TRBJ2-2	many	TGTGCCAGCAGCCGGAGAGGCGCGGGCACCGGGGAGCTGTTTTTT	CASSRRGAGTGELFF
-	TRBV6-1	TRBJ2-3	few	TGTGCCAGCAGAGGGACCGGGACAGATACGCAGTATTTT	CASRGTGTDTQYF
TRBD1	TRBV27	TRBJ1-2	many	TGTGCCAGCAGTTTGGCAGGGGGTCCCACTGGCTACACCTTC	CASSLAGGPTGYTF
TRBD1	TRBV19	TRBJ1-5	many	TGTGCCAGTAGCACGGACAGGGCCTTTAGCAATCAGCCCCAGCATTTT	CASSTDRAFSNQPQHF
-	TRBV6-1	TRBJ2-5	many	TGTGCCAGCAGTGCGTACAAGGTTTCGACCCAGTACTTC	CASSAYKVSTQYF
TRBD1	TRBV19	TRBJ1-2	many	TGTGCCAGTAGTTCGGGACAGGGCGCCCTAAACTATGGCTACACCTTC	CASSSGQGALNYGYTF
-	TRBV24-1	TRBJ1-2	once	TGTGCCACCAGTGATCCAAGATTTTTCCATGGCTACACCTTC	CATSDPRFFHGYTF
-	TRBV12-3/TRBV12-4	TRBJ1-1	many	TGTGCCAGCAGTTATAAAGCCGGGGCATCGGGCACTGAAGCTTTCTTT	CASSYKAGASGTEAFF
-	TRBV29-1	TRBJ1-2	many	TGCAGCGTGTCGACCCTGAATGGTAACTATGGCTACACCTTC	CSVSTLNGNYGYTF
TRBD2	TRBV6-2/TRBV6-3	TRBJ2-5	many	TGTGCCAGCAGTTACGCGACTAGCGGGGACAACCGCTTAGAGACCCAGTACTTC	CASSYATSGDNRLETQYF
-	TRBV20-1	TRBJ2-2	many	TGCAGTGCTAGTGAGGCCGGGGAGCTGTTTTTT	CSASEAGELFF
-	TRBV19	TRBJ1-5	many	TGTGCCAGTATGGGCCCTTATAGCAATCAGCCCCAGCATTTT	CASMGPYSNQPQHF
-	TRBV6-2/TRBV6-3	TRBJ1-1	many	TGTGCCAGCAGTTCCCCAGGTATGAACACTGAAGCTTTCTTT	CASSSPGMNTEAFF
-	TRBV6-5	TRBJ1-1	few	TGTGCCAGCAGTAACACAGCGAACACTGAAGCTTTCTTT	CASSNTANTEAFF
-	TRBV20-1	TRBJ1-2	few	TGCAGTGCAACCGGGCTAAGGGACTATGGCTACACCTTC	CSATGLRDYGYTF
TRBD2	TRBV7-2	TRBJ2-5	-	TGTGCCAGCAGCTCCGCCGGGACTAGCGGTTTAGAGACCCAGTACTTC	CASSSAGTSGLETQYF
-	TRBV20-1	TRBJ1-1	many	TGCAGTGCCTGGTCTACTGAAGCTTTCTTT	CSAWSTEAFF
-	TRBV6-1	TRBJ1-5	-	TGTGCCAGCAGTCCCCAGGGGCCGAGCAATCAGCCCCAGCATTTT	CASSPQGPSNQPQHF
TRBD2	TRBV6-5	TRBJ2-7	-	TGTGCCAGCAGTTTCCTTAGCGGGGGCCCTGTGGACGAGCAGTACTTC	CASSFLSGGPVDEQYF
-	TRBV6-5	TRBJ2-7	-	TGTGCCAGCAGTAACGGCAGCATTACCTACGAGCAGTACTTC	CASSNGSITYEQYF
-	TRBV30	TRBJ1-1	many	TGTGCCTGGACTAATACAGTCGGCCAGGCTTTCTTT	CAWTNTVGQAFF
-	TRBV6-1	TRBJ2-7	many	TGTGCCAGCAGGAGATCTCGGGGTGCCTACGAGCAGTACTTC	CASRRSRGAYEQYF
-	TRBV11-2	TRBJ2-7	-	TGTGCCAGCAGTCGATTCCCGTTTGACGAGCAGTACTTC	CASSRFPFDEQYF
-	TRBV7-9	TRBJ2-2	many	TGTGCCAGCAGCTTAGGGGATACAGGAAAGCTGTTTTTT	CASSLGDTGKLFF
TRBD2	TRBV6-1	TRBJ2-7	many	TGTGCCAGCAACCCCAAAGGGGCTAGCGGGGGATTCGAGCAGTACTTC	CASNPKGASGGFEQYF
-	TRBV7-8	TRBJ1-3	many	TGTGCCAGCAACCCAGGGGCGCCGGGAAACACCATATATTTT	CASNPGAPGNTIYF
-	TRBV30	TRBJ1-1	many	TGTGCCTGGAGTTTTCTTACCAGGGAGAACACTGAAGCTTTCTTT	CAWSFLTRENTEAFF
TRBD1	TRBV10-2	TRBJ1-3	-	TGCGCCAGCAGTGTCGAAAATTGGGACAGGGGCCCTTCTGGAAACACCATATATTTT	CASSVENWDRGPSGNTIYF
TRBD2	TRBV28	TRBJ2-7	many	TGTGCCAGCTTCGGGGGGGCTGGAGAGCAGTACTTC	CASFGGAGEQYF
-	TRBV6-2/TRBV6-3	TRBJ1-3	few	TGTGCCAGCAGTTACTCGCGCTCCAAGGCCTCTGGAAACACCATATATTTT	CASSYSRSKASGNTIYF
-	TRBV19	TRBJ1-5	few	TGTGCCAGCCAGGGATACAATCAGCCCCAGCATTTT	CASQGYNQPQHF
TRBD1	TRBV28	TRBJ1-1	-	TGTGCCAGCACCCCACACGCCTGGACAGGAGAAGCTTTCTTT	CASTPHAWTGEAFF
TRBD2	TRBV2	TRBJ2-7	few	TGTGCCAGCAGTGAAGCCCCAACGACTAGCGGGCCATCCTACGAGCAGTACTTC	CASSEAPTTSGPSYEQYF
-	TRBV6-5	TRBJ2-2	many	TGTGCCAGCAGGCAGGGCCTCCCCGGGGAGCTGTTTTTT	CASRQGLPGELFF
-	TRBV27	TRBJ2-5	-	TGTGCCAGCAGTCCCCGGACCACGTACCAAGAGACCCAGTACTTC	CASSPRTTYQETQYF
-	TRBV6-1	TRBJ2-7	many	TGTGCCAGCAGACCCCGTTGGGACGGCTCCTACGAGCAGTACTTC	CASRPRWDGSYEQYF
TRBD1	TRBV20-1	TRBJ2-5	many	TGCAGTGCTAGAGATCTGCCGGGACAGGGTAATCAAGAGACCCAGTACTTC	CSARDLPGQGNQETQYF
-	TRBV19	TRBJ1-2	many	TGTGCCAGTAGTATATGGACCGCTAACTATGGCTACACCTTC	CASSIWTANYGYTF
-	TRBV6-1	TRBJ2-7	-	TGTGCCAGCAGTGAAGAAACGTCCTACGAGCAGTACTTC	CASSEETSYEQYF
-	TRBV9	TRBJ2-2	-	TGTGCCAGCCGATACACAGGGAACACCGGGGAGCTGTTTTTT	CASRYTGNTGELFF
-	TRBV6-5	TRBJ2-7	many	TGTGCCAGCAGTCGAGTGGGGACCTACGAGCAGTACTTC	CASSRVGTYEQYF
-	TRBV15	TRBJ1-1	many	TGTGCCACCAGCAGAGATCGACTGGTGACTGCCGTAGCAGGGATGAACACTGAAGCTTTCTTT	CATSRDRLVTAVAGMNTEAFF
TRBD2	TRBV6-5	TRBJ2-7	many	TGTGCCAGCAGGCAAAGTAGCGGGGGGGCCTACGAGCAGTACTTC	CASRQSSGGAYEQYF
-	TRBV5-5	TRBJ2-7	few	TGTGCCAGCAGCCCGGTTCCAGGGAGCTCCTACGAGCAGTACTTC	CASSPVPGSSYEQYF
TRBD1	TRBV20-1	TRBJ2-7	few	TGCAGTGTACGGGACAGGGGGTTATACGAGCAGTACTTC	CSVRDRGLYEQYF
TRBD2	TRBV11-2	TRBJ2-5	many	TGTGCCAGCAGCTTAGTAGCGGGGGGGGCAGCGGCCCAGTACTTC	CASSLVAGGAAAQYF